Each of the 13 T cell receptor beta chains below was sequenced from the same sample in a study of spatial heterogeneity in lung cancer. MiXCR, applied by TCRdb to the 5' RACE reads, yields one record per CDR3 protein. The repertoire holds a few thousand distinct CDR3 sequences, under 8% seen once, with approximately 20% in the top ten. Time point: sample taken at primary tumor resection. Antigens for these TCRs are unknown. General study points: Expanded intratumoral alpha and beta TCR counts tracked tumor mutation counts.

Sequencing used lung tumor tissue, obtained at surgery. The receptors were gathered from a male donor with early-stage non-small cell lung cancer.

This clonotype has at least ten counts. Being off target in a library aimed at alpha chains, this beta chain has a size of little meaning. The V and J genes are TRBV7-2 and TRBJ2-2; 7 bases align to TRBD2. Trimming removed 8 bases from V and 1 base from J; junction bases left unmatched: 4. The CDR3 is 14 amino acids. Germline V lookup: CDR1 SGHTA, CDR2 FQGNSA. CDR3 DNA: TGTGCCAGCCTACCGGGGGGGAACACCGGGGAGCTGTTTTTT. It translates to CASLPGGNTGELFF.

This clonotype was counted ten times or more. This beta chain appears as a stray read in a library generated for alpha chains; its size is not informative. In nucleotides, the CDR3 is TGCAGCGTTGAAGGGAGCCAGGACAGGGGGCCCTCTGGGGCCAACGTCCTGACTTTC. It encodes CSVEGSQDRGPSGANVLTF. The chain recombines TRBV29-1 with TRBJ2-6; 11 bases are a match to TRBD1. The CDR3 contains 19 residues. Germline CDR1 is SQVTM and CDR2 is ANQGSEA. J gave up 0 bases and V 1 base, and 8 bases lay outside the gene matches. Together with reference TRBV29-1 and TRBJ2-6, the CDR3 gives the full variable domain: SAVISQKPSRDICQRGTSLTIQCQVDSQVTMMFWYRQQPGQSLTLIATANQGSEATYESGFVIDKFPISRPNLTFSTLTVSNMSPEDSSIYLCSVEGSQDRGPSGANVLTFGAGSRLTVL.

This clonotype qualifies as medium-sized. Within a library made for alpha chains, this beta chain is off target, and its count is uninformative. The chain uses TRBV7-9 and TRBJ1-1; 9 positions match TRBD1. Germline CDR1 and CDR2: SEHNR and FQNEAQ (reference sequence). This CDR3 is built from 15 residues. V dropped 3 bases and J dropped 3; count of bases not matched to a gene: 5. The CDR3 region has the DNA TGTGCCAGCAGCTTCCGGGACAGGGATGACACTGAAGCTTTCTTT. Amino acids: CASSFRDRDDTEAFF.

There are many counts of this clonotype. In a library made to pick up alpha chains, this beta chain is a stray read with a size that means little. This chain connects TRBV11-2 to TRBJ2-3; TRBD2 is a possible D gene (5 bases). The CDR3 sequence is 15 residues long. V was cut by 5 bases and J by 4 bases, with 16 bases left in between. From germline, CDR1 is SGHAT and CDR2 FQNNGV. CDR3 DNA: TGTGCCAGCAGCACGAGCGGAAGGTTTCCAGATACGCAGTATTTT. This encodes CASSTSGRFPDTQYF.

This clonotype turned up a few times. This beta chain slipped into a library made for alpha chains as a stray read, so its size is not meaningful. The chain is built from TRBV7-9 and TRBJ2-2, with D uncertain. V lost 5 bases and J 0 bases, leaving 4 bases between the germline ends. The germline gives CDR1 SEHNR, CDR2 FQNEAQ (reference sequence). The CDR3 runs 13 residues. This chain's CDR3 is CASSPTNTGELFF. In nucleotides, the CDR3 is TGTGCCAGCAGCCCGACGAACACCGGGGAGCTGTTTTTT.

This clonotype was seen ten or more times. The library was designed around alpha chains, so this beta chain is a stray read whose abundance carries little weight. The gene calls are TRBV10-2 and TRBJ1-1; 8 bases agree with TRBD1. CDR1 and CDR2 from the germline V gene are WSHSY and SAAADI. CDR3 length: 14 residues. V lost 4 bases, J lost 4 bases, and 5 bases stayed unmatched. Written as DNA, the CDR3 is TGCGCCAGCAGTGGACAGGGGAGAATCACTGAAGCTTTCTTT. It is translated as CASSGQGRITEAFF.

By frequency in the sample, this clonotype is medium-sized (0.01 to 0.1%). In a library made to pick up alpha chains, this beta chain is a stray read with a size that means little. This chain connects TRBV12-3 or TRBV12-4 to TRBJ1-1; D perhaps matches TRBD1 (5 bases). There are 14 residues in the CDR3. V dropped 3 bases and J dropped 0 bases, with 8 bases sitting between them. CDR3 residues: CASSLGGMNTEAFF. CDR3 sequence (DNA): TGTGCCAGCAGTTTGGGGGGGATGAACACTGAAGCTTTCTTT.

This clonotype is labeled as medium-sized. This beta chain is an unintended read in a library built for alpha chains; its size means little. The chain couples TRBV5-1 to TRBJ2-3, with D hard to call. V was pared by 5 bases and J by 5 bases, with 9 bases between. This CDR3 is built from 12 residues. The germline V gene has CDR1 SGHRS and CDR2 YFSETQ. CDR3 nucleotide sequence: TGCGCCAGCAGTTTCATCGGAGATACGCAGTATTTT. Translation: CASSFIGDTQYF.

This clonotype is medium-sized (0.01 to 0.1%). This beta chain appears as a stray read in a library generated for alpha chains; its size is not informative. The CDR3 here is CAWSSLDPTQYF. CDR3 DNA sequence: TGTGCCTGGAGTAGTTTGGACCCGACCCAGTACTTC. The rearrangement links TRBV30 to TRBJ2-5; no clear D. This CDR3 has 12 amino acids. CDR1 is GTSNPN and CDR2 is SVGIG in the germline V gene (reference sequence). Trimming pared 2 bases from V and 7 bases from J, leaving 11 bases between.

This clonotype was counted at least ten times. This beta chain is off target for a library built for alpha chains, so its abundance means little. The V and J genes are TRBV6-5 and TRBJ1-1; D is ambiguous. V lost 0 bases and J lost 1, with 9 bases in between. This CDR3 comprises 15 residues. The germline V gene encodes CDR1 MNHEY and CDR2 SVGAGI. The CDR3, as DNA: TGTGCCAGCAGTTACTCCAGCGCTGGGAACACTGAAGCTTTCTTT. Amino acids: CASSYSSAGNTEAFF.

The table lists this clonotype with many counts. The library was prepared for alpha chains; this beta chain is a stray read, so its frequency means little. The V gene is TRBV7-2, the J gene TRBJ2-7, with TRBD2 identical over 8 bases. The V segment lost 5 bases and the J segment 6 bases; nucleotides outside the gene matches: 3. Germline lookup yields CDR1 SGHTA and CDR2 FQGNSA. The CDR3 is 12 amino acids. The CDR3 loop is CASSQTSAEQYF. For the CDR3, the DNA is TGTGCCAGCAGCCAGACTAGCGCCGAGCAGTACTTC.

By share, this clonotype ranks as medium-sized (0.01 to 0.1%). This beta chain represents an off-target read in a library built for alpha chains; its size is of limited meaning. In nucleotides, the CDR3 is TGTGCCAGCAGATTAGCGGGAGCTCCAGATACGCAGTATTTT. Its protein is CASRLAGAPDTQYF. The chain is built from TRBV6-2 or TRBV6-3 and TRBJ2-3, with TRBD2 matching 9 bases. This CDR3 has 14 amino acids. With V trimmed by 6 bases and J by 4 bases, 5 bases remained unmatched. Germline V gene sequence: CDR1 MNHEY, CDR2 SVGEGT.

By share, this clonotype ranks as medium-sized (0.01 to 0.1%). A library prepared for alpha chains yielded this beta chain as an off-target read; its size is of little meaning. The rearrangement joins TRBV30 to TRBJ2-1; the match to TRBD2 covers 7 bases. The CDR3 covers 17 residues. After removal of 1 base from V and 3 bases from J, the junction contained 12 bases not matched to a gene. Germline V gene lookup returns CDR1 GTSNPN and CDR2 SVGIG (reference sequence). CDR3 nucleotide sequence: TGTGCCTGGAGTGGGGCGCTAGCGGTATCTGTCTACAATGAGCAGTTCTTC. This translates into CAWSGALAVSVYNEQFF.